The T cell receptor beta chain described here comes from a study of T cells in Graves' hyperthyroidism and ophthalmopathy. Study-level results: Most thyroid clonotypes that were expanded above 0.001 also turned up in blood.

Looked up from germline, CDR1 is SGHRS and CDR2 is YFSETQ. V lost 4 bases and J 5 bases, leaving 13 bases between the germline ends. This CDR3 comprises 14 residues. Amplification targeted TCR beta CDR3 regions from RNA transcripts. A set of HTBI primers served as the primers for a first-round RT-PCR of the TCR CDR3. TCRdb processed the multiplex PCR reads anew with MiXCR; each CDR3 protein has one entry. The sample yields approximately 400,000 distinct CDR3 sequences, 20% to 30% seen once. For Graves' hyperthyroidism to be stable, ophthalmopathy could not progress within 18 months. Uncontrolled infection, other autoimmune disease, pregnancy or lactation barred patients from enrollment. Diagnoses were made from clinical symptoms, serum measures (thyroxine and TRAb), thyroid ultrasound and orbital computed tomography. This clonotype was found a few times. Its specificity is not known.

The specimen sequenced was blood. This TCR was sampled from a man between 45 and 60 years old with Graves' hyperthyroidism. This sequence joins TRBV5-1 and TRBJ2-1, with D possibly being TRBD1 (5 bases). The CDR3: CASSQGFKNNEQFF. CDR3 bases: TGCGCCAGCAGCCAGGGCTTTAAAAACAATGAGCAGTTCTTC.